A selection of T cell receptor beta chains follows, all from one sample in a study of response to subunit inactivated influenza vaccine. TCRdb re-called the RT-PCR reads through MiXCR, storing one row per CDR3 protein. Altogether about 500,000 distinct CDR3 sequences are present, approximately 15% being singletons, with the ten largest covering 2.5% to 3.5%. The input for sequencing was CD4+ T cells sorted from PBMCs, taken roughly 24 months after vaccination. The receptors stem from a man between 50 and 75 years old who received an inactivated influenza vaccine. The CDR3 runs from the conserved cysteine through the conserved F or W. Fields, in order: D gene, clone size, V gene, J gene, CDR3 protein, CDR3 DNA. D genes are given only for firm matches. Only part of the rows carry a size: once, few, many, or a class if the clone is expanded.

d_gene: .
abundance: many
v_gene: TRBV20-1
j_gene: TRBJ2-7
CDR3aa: CSAKDMSFYEQYF
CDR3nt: TGCAGTGCTAAGGACATGTCATTCTACGAGCAGTACTTC

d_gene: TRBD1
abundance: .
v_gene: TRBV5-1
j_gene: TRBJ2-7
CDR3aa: CASSPGDSSYEQYF
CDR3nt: TGCGCCAGCAGCCCTGGGGACAGTTCCTACGAGCAGTACTTC

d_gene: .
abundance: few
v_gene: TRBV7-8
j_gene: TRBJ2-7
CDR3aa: CASSLQAGIEQYF
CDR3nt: TGTGCCAGCAGCTTACAGGCCGGAATCGAGCAGTACTTC

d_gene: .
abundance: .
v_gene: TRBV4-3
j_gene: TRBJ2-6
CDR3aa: CASSQAAGSGSGANVLTF
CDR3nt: TGCGCCAGCAGCCAGGCTGCAGGTTCAGGCTCTGGGGCCAACGTCCTGACTTTC

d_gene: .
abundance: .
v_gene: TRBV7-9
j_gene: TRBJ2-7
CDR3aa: CASSYSGAPAYEQYF
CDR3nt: TGTGCCAGCAGCTACTCAGGGGCACCCGCCTACGAGCAGTACTTC

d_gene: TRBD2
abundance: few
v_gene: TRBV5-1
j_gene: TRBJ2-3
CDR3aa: CASKRLAGVADTQYF
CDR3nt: TGCGCCAGCAAGCGACTAGCGGGGGTCGCAGATACGCAGTATTTT

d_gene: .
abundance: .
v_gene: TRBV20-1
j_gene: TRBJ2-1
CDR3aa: CSANEYNEQFF
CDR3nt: TGCAGTGCTAACGAGTACAATGAGCAGTTCTTC

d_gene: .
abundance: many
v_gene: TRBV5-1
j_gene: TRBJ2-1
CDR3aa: CASSLESGVYNEQFF
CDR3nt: TGCGCCAGCAGCTTGGAGTCCGGAGTCTACAATGAGCAGTTCTTC

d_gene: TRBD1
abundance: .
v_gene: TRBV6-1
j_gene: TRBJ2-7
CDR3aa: CASSPKTGVWYEQYF
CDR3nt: TGTGCCAGCAGTCCTAAAACAGGGGTTTGGTACGAGCAGTACTTC

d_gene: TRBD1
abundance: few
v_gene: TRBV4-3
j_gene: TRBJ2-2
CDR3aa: CASSQRTGGGPGELFF
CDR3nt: TGCGCCAGCAGCCAAAGGACAGGGGGGGGTCCCGGGGAGCTGTTTTTT

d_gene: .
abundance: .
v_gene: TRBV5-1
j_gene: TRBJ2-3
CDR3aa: CASSLASRGDTQYF
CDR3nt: TGCGCCAGCAGCTTGGCATCCCGGGGGGATACGCAGTATTTT

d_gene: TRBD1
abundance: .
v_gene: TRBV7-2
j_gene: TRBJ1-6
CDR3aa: CASSSTGQGSYNSPLHF
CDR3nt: TGTGCCAGCAGCAGCACGGGACAGGGGTCCTATAATTCACCCCTCCACTTT

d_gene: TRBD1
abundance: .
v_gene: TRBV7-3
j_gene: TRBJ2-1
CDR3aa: CASSRDVTGVNEQFF
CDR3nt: TGTGCCAGCAGCCGCGATGTGACAGGGGTCAATGAGCAGTTCTTC

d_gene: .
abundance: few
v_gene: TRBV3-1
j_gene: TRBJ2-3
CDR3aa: CASSQGTLSTDTQYF
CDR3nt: TGTGCCAGCAGCCAAGGGACCCTCAGCACAGATACGCAGTATTTT

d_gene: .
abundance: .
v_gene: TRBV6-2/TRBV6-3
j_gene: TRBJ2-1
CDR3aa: CASSYVRGPYNEQFF
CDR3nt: TGTGCCAGCAGTTACGTGCGGGGCCCCTACAATGAGCAGTTCTTC

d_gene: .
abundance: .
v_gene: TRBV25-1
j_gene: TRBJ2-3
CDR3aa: CASSPGGRGVTDTQYF
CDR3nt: TGTGCCAGCAGCCCGGGGGGCAGGGGGGTAACAGATACGCAGTATTTT

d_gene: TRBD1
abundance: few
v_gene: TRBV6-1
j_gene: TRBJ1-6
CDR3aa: CASSNHRGGSPLHF
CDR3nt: TGTGCCAGCAGTAATCACAGGGGTGGGTCACCCCTCCACTTT

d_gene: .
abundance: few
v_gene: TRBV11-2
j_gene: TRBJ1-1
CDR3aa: CASSSGGGGITEAFF
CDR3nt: TGTGCCAGCAGCTCCGGCGGGGGGGGGATAACTGAAGCTTTCTTT

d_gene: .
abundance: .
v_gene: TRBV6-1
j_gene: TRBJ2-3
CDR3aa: CATSPGQRGVTDTQYF
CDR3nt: TGTGCCACCAGCCCCGGACAAAGGGGGGTCACAGATACGCAGTATTTT

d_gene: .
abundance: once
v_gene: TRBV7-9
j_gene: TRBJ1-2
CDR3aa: CASSSVLLGDSYGYTF
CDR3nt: TGTGCCAGCAGCTCGGTTCTTCTGGGCGACTCCTATGGCTACACCTTC

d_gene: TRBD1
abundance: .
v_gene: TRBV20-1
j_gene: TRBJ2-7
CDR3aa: CRVTAGTGYSEQYF
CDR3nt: TGCAGGGTTACCGCCGGGACAGGGTATTCGGAGCAGTACTTC

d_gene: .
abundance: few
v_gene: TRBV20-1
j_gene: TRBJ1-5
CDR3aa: CSAKDTSNQPQHF
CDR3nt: TGCAGTGCTAAGGACACTAGCAATCAGCCCCAGCATTTT

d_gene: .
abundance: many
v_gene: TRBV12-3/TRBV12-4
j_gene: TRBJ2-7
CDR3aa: CASSFGQAKAYEQYF
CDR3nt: TGTGCCAGCAGTTTTGGCCAGGCAAAAGCCTACGAGCAGTACTTC

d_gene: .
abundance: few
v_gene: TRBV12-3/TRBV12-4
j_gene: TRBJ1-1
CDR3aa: CASSLLPGTTEAFF
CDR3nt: TGTGCCAGCAGTTTATTACCCGGGACCACTGAAGCTTTCTTT

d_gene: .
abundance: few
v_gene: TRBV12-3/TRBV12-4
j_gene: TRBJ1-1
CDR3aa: CASSTAGMHTEAFF
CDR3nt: TGTGCCAGCAGTACGGCGGGAATGCACACTGAAGCTTTCTTT

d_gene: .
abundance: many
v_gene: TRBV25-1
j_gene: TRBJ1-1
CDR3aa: CASSEGRGGYTEAFF
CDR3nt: TGTGCCAGCAGTGAGGGCAGGGGAGGGTACACTGAAGCTTTCTTT

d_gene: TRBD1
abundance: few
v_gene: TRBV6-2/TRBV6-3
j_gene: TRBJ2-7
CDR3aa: CASKDRGHEQYF
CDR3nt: TGTGCCAGCAAAGACAGGGGCCACGAGCAGTACTTC

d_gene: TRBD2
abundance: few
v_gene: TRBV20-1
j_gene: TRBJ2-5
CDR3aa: CSAGQGLAGGGGTQYF
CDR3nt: TGCAGTGCTGGCCAGGGACTAGCGGGGGGAGGCGGGACCCAGTACTTC

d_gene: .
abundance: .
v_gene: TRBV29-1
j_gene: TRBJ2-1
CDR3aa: CSGLGDSLSEQFF
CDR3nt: TGCAGCGGCCTCGGAGACAGCCTGAGTGAGCAGTTCTTC

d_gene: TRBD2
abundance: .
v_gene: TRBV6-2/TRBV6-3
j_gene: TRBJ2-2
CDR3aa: CASSSNLAAGELFF
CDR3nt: TGTGCCAGCAGTTCCAACCTAGCGGCCGGGGAGCTGTTTTTT

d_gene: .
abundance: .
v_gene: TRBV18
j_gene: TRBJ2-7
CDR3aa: CASSPSWGQGSYEQYF
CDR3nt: TGTGCCAGCTCACCATCATGGGGGCAGGGGTCCTACGAGCAGTACTTC